Described below is a single T cell receptor beta chain sequence and its context. The CDR3 is 12 residues long. The V gene's germline CDR1 is GTSNPN and CDR2 SVGIG (reference sequence). V lost 8 bases and J lost 7; bases outside the gene matches: 6. As originally analysed: Estimated nucleated cell counts came from reference gene primer amplification. Sequencing used immunoSEQ multiplex PCR; TCRdb keeps in-frame clones, though not all of them. V and J calls and clone size follow that table, whereas D and trimming were derived from the DNA. The top ten hold around 2.5% of the sample, which has about 320,000 clones, 90% seen once. Allocation to cohorts depended on clinical history reported by the participants. These data belong to a study of blood T cell repertoires in COVID-19. For the study at large: Spain, Italy and the United States supplied samples that represented acute and convalescent COVID-19. PBMCs, B-cell-depleted T cells, or T cells provided the cDNA or gDNA that made up the material.

The chain combines TRBV30 with TRBJ1-2; 11 bases match TRBD1. The sequenced sample was PBMCs or T cells enriched from blood (not recorded which). The source is a man in his 60s who had recovered from COVID-19. Written as DNA, the CDR3 is TGTGCCGGGGGGGACAGGGGGATTGGCTACACCTTC. Translating gives CAGGDRGIGYTF.